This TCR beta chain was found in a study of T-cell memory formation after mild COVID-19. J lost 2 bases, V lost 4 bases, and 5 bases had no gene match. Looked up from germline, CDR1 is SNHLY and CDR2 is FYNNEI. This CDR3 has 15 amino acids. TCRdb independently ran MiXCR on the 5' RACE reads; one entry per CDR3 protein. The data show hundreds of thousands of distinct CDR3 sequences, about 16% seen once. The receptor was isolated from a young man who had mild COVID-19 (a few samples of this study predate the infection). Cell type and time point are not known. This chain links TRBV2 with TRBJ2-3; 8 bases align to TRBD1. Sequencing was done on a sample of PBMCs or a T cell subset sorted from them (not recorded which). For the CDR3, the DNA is TGTGCCAGCAGTGGACAGGGGAGCCACACAGATACGCAGTATTTT. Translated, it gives CASSGQGSHTDTQYF.